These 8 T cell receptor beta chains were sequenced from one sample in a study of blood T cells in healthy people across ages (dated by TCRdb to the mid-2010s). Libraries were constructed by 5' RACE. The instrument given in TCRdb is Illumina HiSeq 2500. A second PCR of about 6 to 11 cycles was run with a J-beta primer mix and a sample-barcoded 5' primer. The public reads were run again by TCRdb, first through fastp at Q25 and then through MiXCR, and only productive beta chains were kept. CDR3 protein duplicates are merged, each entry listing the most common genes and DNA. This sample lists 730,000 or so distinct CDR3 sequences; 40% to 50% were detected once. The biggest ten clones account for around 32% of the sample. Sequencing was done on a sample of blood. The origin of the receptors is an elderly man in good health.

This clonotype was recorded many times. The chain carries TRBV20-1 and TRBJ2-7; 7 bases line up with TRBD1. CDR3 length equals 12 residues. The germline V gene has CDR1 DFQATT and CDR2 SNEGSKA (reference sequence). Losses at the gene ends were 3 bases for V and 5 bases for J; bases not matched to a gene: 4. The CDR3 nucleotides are TGCAGTGCTAGGAGGGGGCCCGACGAGCAGTACTTC. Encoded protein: CSARRGPDEQYF.

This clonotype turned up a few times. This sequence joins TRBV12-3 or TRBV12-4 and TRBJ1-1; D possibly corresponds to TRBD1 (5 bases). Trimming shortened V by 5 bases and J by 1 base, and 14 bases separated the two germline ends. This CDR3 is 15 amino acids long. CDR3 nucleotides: TGTGCCAGCAGTCTGGACGGGGCTCGGAACACTGAAGCTTTCTTT. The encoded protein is CASSLDGARNTEAFF.

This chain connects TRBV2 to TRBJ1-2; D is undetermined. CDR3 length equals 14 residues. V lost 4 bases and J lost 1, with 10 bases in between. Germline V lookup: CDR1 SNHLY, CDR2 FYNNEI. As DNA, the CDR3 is TGTGCCAGCAGTGGCGAACAGATTAACTATGGCTACACCTTC. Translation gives CASSGEQINYGYTF.

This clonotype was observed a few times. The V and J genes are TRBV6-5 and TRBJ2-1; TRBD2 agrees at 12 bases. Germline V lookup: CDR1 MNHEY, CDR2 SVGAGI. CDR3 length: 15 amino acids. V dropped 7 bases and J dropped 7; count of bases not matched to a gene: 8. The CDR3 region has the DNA TGTGCCAGCACGCCGAATCTAGCGGGAGGGAATGAGCAGTTCTTC. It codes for CASTPNLAGGNEQFF.

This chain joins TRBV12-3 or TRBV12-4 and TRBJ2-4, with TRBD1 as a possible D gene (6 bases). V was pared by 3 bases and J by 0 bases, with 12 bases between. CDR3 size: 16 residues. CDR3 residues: CASSLWGTLAKNIQYF. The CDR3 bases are TGTGCCAGCAGTTTGTGGGGGACACTAGCCAAAAACATTCAGTACTTC.

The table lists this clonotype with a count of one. CDR3 in DNA: TGTGCCAGCGGTGAGGGCTTAGGGCGGGGGAGCACAGATACGCAGTATTTT. This gives the protein CASGEGLGRGSTDTQYF. J is TRBJ2-3 and V is TRBV27, with TRBD2 matching 7 bases. Germline trimming cut 8 bases from V and 0 bases from J; bases unmatched to any gene: 14. The CDR3 has 17 residues. From germline, CDR1 is MNHEY and CDR2 SMNVEV (reference sequence).

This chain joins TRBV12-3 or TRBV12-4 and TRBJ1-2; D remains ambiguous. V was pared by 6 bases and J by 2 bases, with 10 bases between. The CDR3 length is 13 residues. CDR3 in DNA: TGTGCCAGCAGGGGTACAAGAAACTATGGCTACACCTTC. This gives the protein CASRGTRNYGYTF.

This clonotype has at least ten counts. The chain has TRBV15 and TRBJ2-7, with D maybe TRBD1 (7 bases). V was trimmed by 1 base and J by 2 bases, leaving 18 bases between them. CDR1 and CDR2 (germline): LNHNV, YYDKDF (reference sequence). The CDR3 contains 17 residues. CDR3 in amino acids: CATSRGRTTGRTYEQYF. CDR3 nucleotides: TGTGCCACCAGCAGAGGTCGGACGACAGGGAGGACCTACGAGCAGTACTTC. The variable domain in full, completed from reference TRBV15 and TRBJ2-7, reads DAMVIQNPRYQVTQFGKPVTLSCSQTLNHNVMYWYQQKSSQAPKLLFHYYDKDFNNEADTPDNFQSRRPNTSFCFLDIRSPGLGDTAMYLCATSRGRTTGRTYEQYFGPGTRLTVT.